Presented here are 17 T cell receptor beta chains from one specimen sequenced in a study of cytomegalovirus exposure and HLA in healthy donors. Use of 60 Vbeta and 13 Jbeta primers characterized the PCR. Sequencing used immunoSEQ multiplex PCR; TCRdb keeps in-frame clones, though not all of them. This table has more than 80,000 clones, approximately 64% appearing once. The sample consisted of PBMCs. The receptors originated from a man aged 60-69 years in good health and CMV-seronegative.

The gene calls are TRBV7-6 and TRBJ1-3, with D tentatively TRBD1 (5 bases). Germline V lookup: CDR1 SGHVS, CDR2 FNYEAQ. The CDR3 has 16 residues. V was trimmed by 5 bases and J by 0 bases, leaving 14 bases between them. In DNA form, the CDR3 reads TGTGCCAGCAGCCTCTCCAGGGTCACCTCTGGAAACACCATATATTTT. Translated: CASSLSRVTSGNTIYF.

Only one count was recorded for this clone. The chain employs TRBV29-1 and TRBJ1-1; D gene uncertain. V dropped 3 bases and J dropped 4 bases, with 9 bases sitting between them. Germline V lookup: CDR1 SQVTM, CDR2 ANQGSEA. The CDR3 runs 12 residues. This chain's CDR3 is CSVEMFSTEAFF. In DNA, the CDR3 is TGCAGCGTTGAGATGTTCAGCACTGAAGCTTTCTTT.

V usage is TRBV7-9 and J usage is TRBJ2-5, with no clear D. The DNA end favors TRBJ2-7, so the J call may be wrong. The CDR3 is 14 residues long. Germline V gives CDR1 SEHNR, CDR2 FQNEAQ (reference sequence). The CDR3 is CASSAPSTSYEQYF. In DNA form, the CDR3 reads TGTGCCAGCAGCGCCCCTTCTACTTCCTACGAGCAGTACTTC.

Here the CDR3 DNA reads TGTGCCAGCAGCCTCGGGTCTCCTGGAAACACCATATATTTT. Translated, it gives CASSLGSPGNTIYF. The J gene is TRBJ1-3, the V gene TRBV6-5; D is uncertain. This CDR3 region has 14 residues. Germline V gives CDR1 MNHEY, CDR2 SVGAGI. Deletions cut 6 bases from V and 2 bases from J, with 11 bases between.

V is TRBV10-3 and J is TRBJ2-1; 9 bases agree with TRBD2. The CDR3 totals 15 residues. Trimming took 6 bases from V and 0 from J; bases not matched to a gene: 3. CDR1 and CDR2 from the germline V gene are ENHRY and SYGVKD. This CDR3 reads CAIRAGGYSYNEQFF. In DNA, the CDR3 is TGTGCCATCAGAGCGGGAGGTTACTCCTACAATGAGCAGTTCTTC.

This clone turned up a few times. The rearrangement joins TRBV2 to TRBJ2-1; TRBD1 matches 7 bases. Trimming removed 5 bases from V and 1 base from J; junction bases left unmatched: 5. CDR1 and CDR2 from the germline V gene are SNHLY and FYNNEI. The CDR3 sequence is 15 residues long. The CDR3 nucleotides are TGTGCCAGCAGTTGGGACAGTGGTTCCTACAATGAGCAGTTCTTC. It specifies CASSWDSGSYNEQFF.

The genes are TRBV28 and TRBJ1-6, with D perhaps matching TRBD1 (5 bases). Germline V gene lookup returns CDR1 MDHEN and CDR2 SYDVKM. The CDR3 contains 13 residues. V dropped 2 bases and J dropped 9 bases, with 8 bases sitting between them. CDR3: CASSLGQGSPLHF. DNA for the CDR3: TGTGCCAGCAGTTTAGGCCAGGGTTCACCCCTCCACTTT.

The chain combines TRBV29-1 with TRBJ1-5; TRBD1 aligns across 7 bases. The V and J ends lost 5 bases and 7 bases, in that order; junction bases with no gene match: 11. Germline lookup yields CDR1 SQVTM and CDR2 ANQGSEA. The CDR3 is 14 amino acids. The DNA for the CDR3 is TGCAGCGTTTGGACAGGCGCCATTGGGCAGCCCCAGCATTTT. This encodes CSVWTGAIGQPQHF.

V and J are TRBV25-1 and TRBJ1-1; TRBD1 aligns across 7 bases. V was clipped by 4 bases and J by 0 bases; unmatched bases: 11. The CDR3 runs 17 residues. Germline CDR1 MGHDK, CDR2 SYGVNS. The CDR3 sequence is CASSARDSPPMNTEAFF. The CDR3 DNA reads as TGTGCCAGCAGTGCACGGGACAGTCCGCCGATGAACACTGAAGCTTTCTTT.

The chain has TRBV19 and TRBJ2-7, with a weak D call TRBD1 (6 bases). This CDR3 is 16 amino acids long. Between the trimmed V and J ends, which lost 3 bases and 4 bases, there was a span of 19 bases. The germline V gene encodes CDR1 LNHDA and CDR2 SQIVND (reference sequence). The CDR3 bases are TGTGCCAGTAGTATGGGGGCCTCAGGTTCCGTATACGAGCAGTACTTC. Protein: CASSMGASGSVYEQYF.

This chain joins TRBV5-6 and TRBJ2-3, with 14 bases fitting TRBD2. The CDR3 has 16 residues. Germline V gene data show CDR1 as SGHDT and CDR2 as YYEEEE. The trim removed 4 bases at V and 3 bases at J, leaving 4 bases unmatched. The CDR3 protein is CASSTRTSGRTDTQYF. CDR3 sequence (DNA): TGTGCCAGCAGCACCAGGACTAGCGGGAGGACAGATACGCAGTATTTT.

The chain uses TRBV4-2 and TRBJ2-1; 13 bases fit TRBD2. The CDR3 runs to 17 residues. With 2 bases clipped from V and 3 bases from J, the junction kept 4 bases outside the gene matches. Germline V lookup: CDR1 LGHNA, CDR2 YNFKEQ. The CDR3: CASSQLGTSGNYNEQFF. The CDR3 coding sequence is TGTGCCAGCAGCCAACTGGGGACTAGCGGGAACTACAATGAGCAGTTCTTC.

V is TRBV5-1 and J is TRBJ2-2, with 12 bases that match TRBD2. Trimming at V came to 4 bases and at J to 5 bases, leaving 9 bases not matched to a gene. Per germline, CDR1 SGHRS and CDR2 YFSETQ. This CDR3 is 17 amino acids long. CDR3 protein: CASSTSRLAGDTGELFF. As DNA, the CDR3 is TGCGCCAGCAGCACTTCCAGACTAGCGGGAGATACCGGGGAGCTGTTTTTT.

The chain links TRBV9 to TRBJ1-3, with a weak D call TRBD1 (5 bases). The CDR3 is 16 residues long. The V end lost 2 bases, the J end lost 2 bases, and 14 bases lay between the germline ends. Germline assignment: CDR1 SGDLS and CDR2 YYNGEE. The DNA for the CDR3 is TGTGCCAGCAGCGTCCAGGGTGCTCGGACTGGAAACACCATATATTTT. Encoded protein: CASSVQGARTGNTIYF. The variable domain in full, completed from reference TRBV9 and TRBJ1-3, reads DSGVTQTPKHLITATGQRVTLRCSPRSGDLSVYWYQQSLDQGLQFLIQYYNGEERAKGNILERFSAQQFPDLHSELNLSSLELGDSALYFCASSVQGARTGNTIYFGEGSWLTVV.

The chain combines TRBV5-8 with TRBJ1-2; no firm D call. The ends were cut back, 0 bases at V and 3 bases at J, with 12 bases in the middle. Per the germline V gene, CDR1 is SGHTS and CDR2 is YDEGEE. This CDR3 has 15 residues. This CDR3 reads CASSLGGLGDYGYTF. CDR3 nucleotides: TGTGCCAGCAGCTTGGGGGGTTTGGGAGACTATGGCTACACCTTC.

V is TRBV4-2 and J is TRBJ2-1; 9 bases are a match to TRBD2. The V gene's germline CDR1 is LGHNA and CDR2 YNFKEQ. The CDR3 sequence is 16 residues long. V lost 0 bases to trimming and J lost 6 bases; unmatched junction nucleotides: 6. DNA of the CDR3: TGTGCCAGCAGCCAAGAGGGCCTAGCGGGAAGCAATGAGCAGTTCTTC. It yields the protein CASSQEGLAGSNEQFF.

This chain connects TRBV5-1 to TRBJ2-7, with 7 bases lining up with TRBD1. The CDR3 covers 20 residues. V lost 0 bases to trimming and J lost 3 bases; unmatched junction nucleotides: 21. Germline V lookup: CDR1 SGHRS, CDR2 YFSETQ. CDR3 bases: TGCGCCAGCAGCTTGGCCGGGCCAATTATCATGAGTCAGGGGGACTACGAGCAGTACTTC. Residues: CASSLAGPIIMSQGDYEQYF.